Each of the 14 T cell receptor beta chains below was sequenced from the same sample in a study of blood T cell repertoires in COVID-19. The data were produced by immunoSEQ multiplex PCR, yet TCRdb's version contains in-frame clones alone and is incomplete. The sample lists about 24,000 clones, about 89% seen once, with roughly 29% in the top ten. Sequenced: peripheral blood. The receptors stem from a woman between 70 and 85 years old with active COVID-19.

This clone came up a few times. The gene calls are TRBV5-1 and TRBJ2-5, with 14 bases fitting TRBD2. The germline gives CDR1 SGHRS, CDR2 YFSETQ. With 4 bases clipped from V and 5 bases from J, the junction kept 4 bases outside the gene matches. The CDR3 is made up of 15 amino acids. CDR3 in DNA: TGCGCCAGCAGCCAGGGACTAGCGGGGGTGGAGACCCAGTACTTC. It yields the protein CASSQGLAGVETQYF.

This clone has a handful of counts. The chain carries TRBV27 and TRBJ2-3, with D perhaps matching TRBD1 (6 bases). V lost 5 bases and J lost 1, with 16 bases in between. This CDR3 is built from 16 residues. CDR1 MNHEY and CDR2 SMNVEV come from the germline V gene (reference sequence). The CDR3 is CASSPPRGSGTDTQYF. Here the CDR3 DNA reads TGTGCCAGCAGTCCCCCCAGGGGCTCTGGCACAGATACGCAGTATTTT.

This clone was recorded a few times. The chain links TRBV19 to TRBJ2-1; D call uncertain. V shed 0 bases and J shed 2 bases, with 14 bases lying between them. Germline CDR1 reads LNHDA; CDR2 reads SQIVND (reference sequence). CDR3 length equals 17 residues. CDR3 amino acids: CASSIDSATPPYNEQFF. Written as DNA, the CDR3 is TGTGCCAGTAGTATAGATTCCGCGACTCCCCCCTACAATGAGCAGTTCTTC.

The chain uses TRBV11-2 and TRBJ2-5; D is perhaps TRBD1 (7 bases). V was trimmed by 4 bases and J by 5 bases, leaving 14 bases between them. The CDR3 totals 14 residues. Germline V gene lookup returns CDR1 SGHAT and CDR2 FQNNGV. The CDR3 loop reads CASSSARGEETQYF. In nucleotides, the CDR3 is TGTGCCAGCAGCTCGGCCAGGGGGGAGGAGACCCAGTACTTC.

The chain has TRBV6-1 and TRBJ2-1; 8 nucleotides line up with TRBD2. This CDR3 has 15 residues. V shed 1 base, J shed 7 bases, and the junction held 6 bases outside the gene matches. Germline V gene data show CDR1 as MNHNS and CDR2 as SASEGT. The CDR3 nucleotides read TGTGCCAGCAGTGAAGGGGCGGGGGGTTTGAATGAGCAGTTCTTC. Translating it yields CASSEGAGGLNEQFF.

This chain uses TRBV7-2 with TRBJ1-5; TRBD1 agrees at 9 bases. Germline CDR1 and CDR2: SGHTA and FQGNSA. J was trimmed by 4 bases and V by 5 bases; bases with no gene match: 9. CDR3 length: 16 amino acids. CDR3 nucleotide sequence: TGTGCCAGCAGCCCTGACAGGGGGATCGCAAATCAGCCCCAGCATTTT. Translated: CASSPDRGIANQPQHF. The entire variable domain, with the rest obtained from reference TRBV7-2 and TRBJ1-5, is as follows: GAGVSQSPSNKVTEKGKDVELRCDPISGHTALYWYRQSLGQGLEFLIYFQGNSAPDKSGLPSDRFSAERTGGSVSTLTIQRTQQEDSAVYLCASSPDRGIANQPQHFGDGTRLSIL.

The CDR3 spells CAWSSGGGSYEQYF. The CDR3 DNA reads as TGTGCCTGGAGTAGCGGGGGCGGATCCTACGAGCAGTACTTC. The V gene is TRBV30, the J gene TRBJ2-7, with 8 bases identical to TRBD2. CDR1 GTSNPN and CDR2 SVGIG come from the germline V gene (reference sequence). This CDR3 spans 14 amino acids. Trimming removed 2 bases from V and 1 base from J; junction bases left unmatched: 4. Drawing the rest from reference TRBV30 and TRBJ2-7, the complete variable domain is SQTIHQWPATLVQPVGSPLSLECTVEGTSNPNLYWYRQAAGRGLQLLFYSVGIGQISSEVPQNLSASRPQDRQFILSSKKLLLSDSGFYLCAWSSGGGSYEQYFGPGTRLTVT.

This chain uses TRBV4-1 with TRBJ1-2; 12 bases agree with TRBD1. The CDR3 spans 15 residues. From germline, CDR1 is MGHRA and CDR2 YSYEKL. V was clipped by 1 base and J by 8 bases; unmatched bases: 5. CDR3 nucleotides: TGCGCCAGCAGCCAAGCGGGACAGGGGGCCATCGGCTACACCTTC. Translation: CASSQAGQGAIGYTF.

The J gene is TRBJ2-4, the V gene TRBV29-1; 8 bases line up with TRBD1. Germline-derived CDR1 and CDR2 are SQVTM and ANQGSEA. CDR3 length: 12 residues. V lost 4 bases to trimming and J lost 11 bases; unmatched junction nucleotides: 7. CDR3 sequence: CSVVGAGGVQYF. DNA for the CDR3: TGCAGCGTTGTGGGGGCAGGGGGCGTTCAGTACTTC.

The CDR3 bases are TGCGCCAGCAGCCAAGCAGTCCCCGGGCTAGCGGTCACCGGGGAGCTGTTTTTT. Its translation: CASSQAVPGLAVTGELFF. The rearrangement links TRBV4-1 to TRBJ2-2; 7 positions match TRBD2. The CDR3 covers 18 residues. Trimming cost V 1 base and J 4 bases; bases outside gene matches: 12. CDR1 is MGHRA, CDR2 YSYEKL, per germline.

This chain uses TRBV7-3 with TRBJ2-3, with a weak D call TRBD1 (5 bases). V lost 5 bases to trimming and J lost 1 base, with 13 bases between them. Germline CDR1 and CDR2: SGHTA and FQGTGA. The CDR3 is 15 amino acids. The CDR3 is CASSPRGRGTDTQYF. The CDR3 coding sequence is TGTGCCAGCAGCCCCCGTGGCAGGGGCACAGATACGCAGTATTTT.

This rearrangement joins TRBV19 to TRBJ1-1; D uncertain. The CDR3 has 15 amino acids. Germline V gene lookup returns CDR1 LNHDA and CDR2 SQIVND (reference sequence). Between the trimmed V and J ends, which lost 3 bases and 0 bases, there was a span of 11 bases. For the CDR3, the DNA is TGTGCCAGTAGTATGGGAGCCAGCCTGAACACTGAAGCTTTCTTT. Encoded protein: CASSMGASLNTEAFF.

CDR3 nucleotides: TGTGCCAGTATCCGGGACAAGAGCTCCTACGAGCAGTACTTC. Its protein product is CASIRDKSSYEQYF. The chain links TRBV19 to TRBJ2-7; possible D gene TRBD1, 6 bases. The CDR3 extends over 14 amino acids. CDR1 and CDR2 (germline): LNHDA, SQIVND (reference sequence). V lost 7 bases and J lost 0, with 13 bases in between.

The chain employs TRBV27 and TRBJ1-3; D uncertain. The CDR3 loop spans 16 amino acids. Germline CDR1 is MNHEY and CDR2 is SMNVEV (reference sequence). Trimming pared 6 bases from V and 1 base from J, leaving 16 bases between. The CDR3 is CASSSCSLLSGNTIYF. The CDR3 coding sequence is TGTGCCAGCAGCTCCTGTTCCCTTTTGTCTGGAAACACCATATATTTT.